This record looks at one T cell receptor (beta chain) sequence and its context. This clonotype was recorded at least ten times. This clone's antigen is unknown. No base quality values were provided; no much bigger clone lies one nucleotide off. The data belong to a study of spatial heterogeneity in lung cancer (dated 2019 in TCRdb). Concerning the study at large: Beta-chain transcripts were consistently detected in greater numbers than alpha-chain transcripts, which likely reflected higher beta-chain transcript abundance. In the raw uncorrected reads, each unique combination of TCR and UMI appeared on average more than ten times. TCR alpha and beta repertoires were quantitatively compared across multiple tumor regions, matched nontumor lung and blood in non-small cell lung cancer. Nonsynonymous mutation counts, determined by whole-exome sequencing of tumor tissue, were related to features of the TCR repertoire. Both alpha and beta chains were TCR-sequenced in hundreds of tumor regions, approximately 67 matched nontumor lung samples and more than 50 PBMC samples obtained at surgery.

From the germline V gene (reference sequence), CDR1 is LNHDA and CDR2 is SQIVND. Its CDR3 holds 17 amino acids, cysteine through phenylalanine. Left in the record is the CDR3 DNA by itself, 51 bases read in frame from the first base. After removal of 6 bases from V and 0 bases from J, the junction retains 6 bases not matched to a gene. Overall study outcomes, separate from this receptor: Confirming at a functional level the hypothesis that regional TCRs recognize regional mutations was considered to require additional single-cell paired TCR alpha and beta sequencing.

Libraries came from 5' RACE. Sequencing relied on a NextSeq 500. In the TCR library protocol, a unique molecular identifier was attached to each TCR cDNA molecule so that PCR and sequencing errors could be corrected. The original methods were these. Decombinator tools were used for TCR identification, UMI-based error correction and CDR3 extraction. TCRs above a frequency of 2 per 1,000, corresponding to the top 1% of the tumor frequency distribution, were defined as expanded. Each repertoire was subsampled 100 times to 5,000 TCRs, after which Renyi diversity was computed with the R vegan package. CDR3 similarity networks were built from amino acid triplet string-kernel similarity, connecting CDR3s with pairwise similarity above 0.82. TCRdb cleaned the public reads at Q25 with fastp, built clones with MiXCR and kept in-frame beta chains. Rows matching on CDR3 protein sequence are summarized as one entry with the most common DNA and genes. TCRdb's processing, not the authors', yielded these V and J calls. This sample holds around 11,000 distinct CDR3 sequences; more than 6% were observed only once. The ten largest clones add up to 28% of the sample.

Read against the paper, the sample's time point label means: sample taken at primary tumor resection. Samples were obtained from approximately 77 patients with early-stage, untreated non-small cell lung cancer from the lung TRACERx cohort. Whole RNA extracted from tumor and nontumor lung tissue, or from cryopreserved PBMC samples, was used for TCR sequencing without cell sorting. Patients were selected for TCR sequencing only if sufficient RNA was available from at least two tumor regions. Tumor and adjacent nontumor lung specimens were reviewed by a lung pathologist before selection. This chain is built from TRBV19 and TRBJ2-2; TRBD2 matches 11 bases in the middle. The receptor's source is a male donor with early-stage non-small cell lung cancer. This specimen consisted of normal lung tissue next to the tumor, obtained at surgery. The DNA sequence is given as TGTGCCAGTAGAGGGACTAGCGGAGCGACGAACACCGGGGAGCTGTTTTTT. Its translation is CASRGTSGATNTGELFF.